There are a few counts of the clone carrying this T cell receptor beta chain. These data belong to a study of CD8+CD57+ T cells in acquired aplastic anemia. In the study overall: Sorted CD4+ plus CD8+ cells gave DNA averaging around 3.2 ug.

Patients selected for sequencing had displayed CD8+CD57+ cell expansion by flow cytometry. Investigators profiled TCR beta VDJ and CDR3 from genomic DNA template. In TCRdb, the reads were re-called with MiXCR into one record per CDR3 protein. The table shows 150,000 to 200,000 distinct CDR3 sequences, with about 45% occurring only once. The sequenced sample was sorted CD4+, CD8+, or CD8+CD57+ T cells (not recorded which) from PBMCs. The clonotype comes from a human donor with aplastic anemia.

The CDR3 loop is CASSPRDDEQYF. Written as DNA, the CDR3 is TGTGCCAGTAGTCCTAGGGACGACGAGCAGTACTTC. The chain joins TRBV19 to TRBJ2-7; D may match TRBD1 or TRBD2 (5 bases each). V lost 5 bases and J lost 5, with 10 bases in between. The germline V gene encodes CDR1 LNHDA and CDR2 SQIVND (reference sequence). The CDR3 has 12 residues.